The 2 T cell receptor beta chains given below trace back to one sample, sequenced in a study of spatial heterogeneity in lung cancer. The time point is: sample taken at primary tumor resection. Frozen PBMC, nontumor lung or tumor provided whole RNA, which was sequenced unsorted. MiXCR, run by TCRdb on the 5' RACE reads, gives a single entry per CDR3 protein. The table lists under 100,000 distinct CDR3 sequences, approximately 8.5% of them singletons, with 6.5% to 8.5% in the top ten. The sample here was PBMCs, taken at surgery. The receptors shown here come from a male donor with early-stage non-small cell lung cancer.

In its sample, this clonotype was seen many times. The chain recombines TRBV7-8 with TRBJ1-2, with 7 positions matching TRBD1. Germline V lookup: CDR1 SGHVS, CDR2 FQNEAQ. The junction had 0 bases not matched to a gene; V was cut back by 0 bases and J by 2 bases. The CDR3 loop spans 14 amino acids. CDR3 sequence reads: CASSLAGQNYGYTF. CDR3 in DNA: TGTGCCAGCAGCTTAGCGGGACAGAACTATGGCTACACCTTC. Complete variable domain (other parts from reference TRBV7-8 and TRBJ1-2): GAGVSQSPRYKVAKRGQDVALRCDPISGHVSLFWYQQALGQGPEFLTYFQNEAQLDKSGLPSDRFFAERPEGSVSTLKIQRTQQEDSAVYLCASSLAGQNYGYTFGSGTRLTVV.

This chain joins TRBV2 and TRBJ2-3; 9 bases are a match to TRBD2. The CDR3 sequence is 15 residues long. V dropped 4 bases and J dropped 3; count of bases not matched to a gene: 5. The germline V gene has CDR1 SNHLY and CDR2 FYNNEI. CDR3 protein: CASSVAGGPTDTQYF. Here the CDR3 DNA reads TGTGCCAGCAGTGTTGCGGGAGGGCCGACAGATACGCAGTATTTT.